These 6 T cell receptor beta chains came from one sample sequenced in a study of blood T cell repertoires in COVID-19 (TCRdb year 2020). Library method: the immunoSEQ multiplex PCR assay. Entries here come from immuneACCESS through TCRdb and include only in-frame sequences with V and J called. Some clones fail to appear in such tables; in the studies checked, an unresolved V gene covers under half of the shortfall, and the cause of the remainder is unknown. For this sample there are approximately 250,000 clones; roughly four fifths appear just once. 15% of the sample comes from the top ten. The sequenced sample was PBMCs or T cells enriched from blood (not recorded which). The receptor set was obtained from a man between 40 and 49 years old who had recovered from COVID-19.

V usage is TRBV5-1 and J usage is TRBJ2-7; D is ambiguous. This CDR3 has 14 amino acids. Germline V gene lookup returns CDR1 SGHRS and CDR2 YFSETQ. Trimming took off 0 bases at V and 3 bases at J, with 10 bases between the two ends. CDR3 residues: CASSLAAESYEQYF. The CDR3 region has the DNA TGCGCCAGCAGCTTGGCGGCGGAGAGCTACGAGCAGTACTTC.

This clone has a handful of counts. The chain carries TRBV27 and TRBJ1-6; D might be TRBD1 (5 bases). Germline loops: CDR1 MNHEY, CDR2 SMNVEV (reference sequence). This CDR3 spans 16 amino acids. Written as DNA, the CDR3 is TGTGCTTGGGGGGTCTCTCAAAGCTCCTATAATTCACCCCTCCACTTT. The encoded protein is CAWGVSQSSYNSPLHF.

This clone was recorded once. The chain recombines TRBV2 with TRBJ1-2, with TRBD1 identical over 9 bases. CDR3 length: 14 amino acids. CDR1 and CDR2 from the germline V gene are SNHLY and FYNNEI. V trimming: 8 bases; J trimming: 6 bases; junction bases outside the gene matches: 10. CDR3 residues: CASLGQGMWHGYTF. The CDR3 nucleotides are TGTGCCAGCTTGGGACAGGGTATGTGGCATGGCTACACCTTC.

The chain is built from TRBV9 and TRBJ2-3; possible D gene TRBD2, 6 bases. Germline CDR1 reads SGDLS; CDR2 reads YYNGEE. There are 14 residues in the CDR3. The V end was cut by 0 bases, the J end by 7 bases, with 12 bases between. The CDR3 loop reads CASSVDGGENTQYF. The CDR3 bases are TGTGCCAGCAGCGTAGACGGCGGGGAAAATACGCAGTATTTT.

The rearrangement uses TRBV5-1 and TRBJ1-2; D call uncertain. The germline V gene encodes CDR1 SGHRS and CDR2 YFSETQ. The CDR3 has 13 amino acids. Trimming removed 0 bases from V and 8 bases from J, with 11 bases in between. CDR3 DNA: TGCGCCAGCAGCTTGGAGGCGGGATGGGGCTACACCTTC. Its protein product is CASSLEAGWGYTF.

This chain links TRBV15 with TRBJ1-1; D is undetermined. The CDR3 has 13 amino acids. Between the trimmed V and J ends, which lost 0 bases and 6 bases, there was a span of 8 bases. Germline CDR1 LNHNV, CDR2 YYDKDF (reference sequence). CDR3 DNA: TGTGCCACCAGCAGAGATACTCACGCTGAAGCTTTCTTT. This codes for CATSRDTHAEAFF.